These 26 T cell receptor beta chains were all obtained from the same sample, sequenced in a study of T cell responses to AZD1222 COVID-19 vaccine. Generated by immunoSEQ multiplex PCR, the TCRdb table keeps only in-frame clones and is missing some. The sample shows about 110,000 clones, about 94% of them seen only once. The sequencing used peripheral blood, collected 28 days after the second AZD1222 dose. The receptors originated from an adult who received the AZD1222 COVID-19 vaccine.

The chain is built from TRBV20-1 and TRBJ2-7; D is ambiguous. The ends were cut back, 3 bases at V and 2 bases at J, with 14 bases in the middle. CDR1 DFQATT and CDR2 SNEGSKA come from the germline V gene (reference sequence). The length of the CDR3 is 14 residues. For the CDR3, the DNA is TGCAGTGCTAGTAAAAGCGCCTTAGCCTACGAGCAGTACTTC. Translating gives CSASKSALAYEQYF.

Note on this clone: The same CDR3 also results from other DNA sequences found in this sample. V is TRBV6-5 and J is TRBJ1-3; TRBD1 matches 7 bases. The CDR3 is made up of 14 amino acids. Germline V gives CDR1 MNHEY, CDR2 SVGAGI. V was pared by 6 bases and J by 0 bases, with 2 bases of the junction left unmatched. The chain's CDR3 is CASRGQSSGNTIYF. CDR3 in DNA: TGTGCCAGCAGGGGACAGAGCTCTGGAAACACCATATATTTT.

The chain carries TRBV6-1 and TRBJ1-1; maybe TRBD1 (5 bases). Trimming shortened V by 3 bases and J by 0 bases, and 5 bases separated the two germline ends. The CDR3 is 13 residues long. Germline V CDR1 and CDR2: MNHNS, SASEGT. CDR3 amino acids: CASSETVNTEAFF. The CDR3 DNA sequence: TGTGCCAGCAGTGAGACAGTGAACACTGAAGCTTTCTTT.

The chain carries TRBV6-5 and TRBJ2-7; D is possibly TRBD2 (6 bases). Germline V lookup: CDR1 MNHEY, CDR2 SVGAGI. V lost 0 bases and J lost 0, with 12 bases in between. The CDR3 covers 16 residues. This CDR3 reads CASSYSAGPYSYEQYF. CDR3 nucleotides: TGTGCCAGCAGTTACTCGGCGGGACCATACTCCTACGAGCAGTACTTC.

The V call is TRBV7-9, the J call TRBJ1-2; 9 nucleotides agree with TRBD1. Trimming cost V 2 bases and J 4 bases; bases outside gene matches: 11. Germline CDR1 is SEHNR and CDR2 is FQNEAQ (reference sequence). The CDR3 contains 17 residues. CDR3 amino acids: CASSLSKGTGNLYGYTF. DNA for the CDR3: TGTGCCAGCAGCTTATCGAAGGGGACAGGGAATCTCTATGGCTACACCTTC.

The chain couples TRBV3-1 (or the pseudogene TRBV3-2) to TRBJ1-6; tentatively, D is TRBD1 (6 bases). The V gene lost 6 bases and the J gene lost 7 bases, with 13 bases spanning the gap. This CDR3 is 14 amino acids long. Germline loops: CDR1 LGHDT, CDR2 YNNKEL (reference sequence). The CDR3 spells CASRRAGVNSPLHF. The DNA for the CDR3 is TGTGCCAGCAGGAGGGCAGGGGTAAATTCACCCCTCCACTTT.

The rearrangement links TRBV13 to TRBJ1-5; D ambiguous. V was clipped by 3 bases and J by 6 bases, with 12 bases between them. The CDR3 runs 14 residues. Germline-derived CDR1 and CDR2 are PRHDT and FYEKMQ (reference sequence). CDR3 nucleotide sequence: TGTGCCAGCAGCTTGGGTTGGGAGGGTCAGCCCCAGCATTTT. As protein: CASSLGWEGQPQHF.

The V gene is TRBV10-1, the J gene TRBJ2-7; 13 positions agree with TRBD2. After removal of 5 bases from V and 7 bases from J, the junction contained 17 bases not matched to a gene. The length of the CDR3 is 18 residues. The V gene's germline CDR1 is WNHNN and CDR2 SYGVQD (reference sequence). The DNA of the CDR3 is TGCGCCAGCAGTCCGGGACTAGCGGGACGCTCTTACGATAAGGAGCAGTACTTC. Encoded protein: CASSPGLAGRSYDKEQYF.

The rearrangement joins TRBV27 to TRBJ1-1; D unclear. The V gene's germline CDR1 is MNHEY and CDR2 SMNVEV (reference sequence). The ends were cut back, 8 bases at V and 1 base at J, with 11 bases in the middle. CDR3 length equals 13 residues. The CDR3 here is CASSGRGNTEAFF. As DNA, the CDR3 is TGTGCCAGCTCAGGCCGAGGGAACACTGAAGCTTTCTTT.

The chain has TRBV2 and TRBJ1-1; D is undetermined. This CDR3 has 14 residues. V was cut by 7 bases and J by 0 bases, with 12 bases left in between. CDR1 is SNHLY, CDR2 FYNNEI, per germline. The CDR3 is CASKDGRLNTEAFF. For the CDR3, the DNA is TGTGCCAGCAAGGACGGGCGGTTGAACACTGAAGCTTTCTTT.

The chain recombines TRBV11-2 with TRBJ1-3, with no clear D. V was clipped by 1 base and J by 4 bases, with 5 bases between them. This CDR3 region has 13 residues. Germline-derived CDR1 and CDR2 are SGHAT and FQNNGV. As DNA, the CDR3 is TGTGCCAGCAGCTTAGGCTCCGGAAACACCATATATTTT. It codes for CASSLGSGNTIYF.

The chain links TRBV3-1 (or the pseudogene TRBV3-2) to TRBJ1-2, with TRBD1 as a possible D gene (5 bases). Trimming left V 0 bases short and J 0 bases short, with 17 bases between. This CDR3 spans 18 amino acids. Germline values: CDR1 LGHDT, CDR2 YNNKEL (reference sequence). The CDR3 bases are TGTGCCAGCAGCCAAGACTCGGGACGTACGCTTCCTAACTATGGCTACACCTTC. The encoded protein is CASSQDSGRTLPNYGYTF.

The sample holds one count of this clone. The CDR3 region is CASSRSVQGGETQYF. The CDR3 DNA follows: TGTGCCAGCTCACGGTCGGTCCAGGGAGGGGAGACCCAGTACTTC. The V call is TRBV18, the J call TRBJ2-5, with 7 bases lining up with TRBD2. The CDR3 runs to 15 residues. The V and J ends lost 4 bases and 5 bases, in that order; junction bases with no gene match: 10. Germline CDR1 reads KGHSH; CDR2 reads LQKENI.

The rearrangement links TRBV4-2 to TRBJ2-1; D remains ambiguous. The CDR3 totals 15 residues. From germline, CDR1 is LGHNA and CDR2 YNFKEQ. The V and J ends lost 1 base and 0 bases respectively, with 7 bases between them. The CDR3 sequence is CASSQGTSSYNEQFF. In DNA form, the CDR3 reads TGTGCCAGCAGCCAAGGGACGAGCTCCTACAATGAGCAGTTCTTC.

The gene calls are TRBV11-2 and TRBJ2-3; 7 bases are a match to TRBD2. CDR3 length: 15 amino acids. Germline-derived CDR1 and CDR2 are SGHAT and FQNNGV. V gave up 5 bases and J gave up 3 bases; unmatched junction bases: 8. The CDR3 region has the DNA TGTGCCAGCAGCCCGCGGGGAGGGCTGACAGATACGCAGTATTTT. It encodes CASSPRGGLTDTQYF. Combining the CDR3 with reference TRBV11-2 and TRBJ2-3 gives the whole variable domain EAGVAQSPRYKIIEKRQSVAFWCNPISGHATLYWYQQILGQGPKLLIQFQNNGVVDDSQLPKDRFSAERLKGVDSTLKIQPAKLEDSAVYLCASSPRGGLTDTQYFGPGTRLTVL.

The V and J genes are TRBV12-3 or TRBV12-4 and TRBJ1-2, with unresolved D. The V gene lost 3 bases and the J gene lost 1 base, with 3 bases spanning the gap. This CDR3 is 12 amino acids long. The CDR3 here is CASSFHNYGYTF. CDR3 in DNA: TGTGCCAGCAGTTTCCATAACTATGGCTACACCTTC.

The chain recombines TRBV19 with TRBJ1-5; unclear D gene. Deletions cut 0 bases from V and 9 bases from J, with 18 bases between. CDR3 length: 16 residues. Per the germline V gene, CDR1 is LNHDA and CDR2 is SQIVND (reference sequence). The CDR3 region is CASSIDPSGLRGPQHF. CDR3 bases: TGTGCCAGTAGTATAGATCCTTCGGGGTTGAGAGGGCCCCAGCATTTT.

The DNA of the CDR3 is TGCGCCAGCAGATTAGGGGACAGGAAGATCAATGAGCAGTTCTTC. Encoded protein: CASRLGDRKINEQFF. This rearrangement joins TRBV5-1 to TRBJ2-1, with 8 bases matching TRBD1. Looked up from germline, CDR1 is SGHRS and CDR2 is YFSETQ. V was pared by 5 bases and J by 6 bases, with 10 bases of the junction left unmatched. The CDR3 sequence is 15 residues long.

The chain joins TRBV6-5 to TRBJ2-1; 11 bases are shared with TRBD2. Germline loops: CDR1 MNHEY, CDR2 SVGAGI. J was trimmed by 6 bases and V by 7 bases; bases with no gene match: 5. The CDR3 covers 14 residues. The CDR3: CASTFSGRGNEQFF. CDR3 bases: TGTGCCAGCACCTTTAGCGGGAGGGGCAATGAGCAGTTCTTC.

The V call is TRBV12-3 or TRBV12-4, the J call TRBJ1-1, with D uncertain. V was cut by 10 bases and J by 5 bases, with 11 bases left in between. The CDR3 is 11 amino acids. This CDR3 reads CATRIRTEAFF. CDR3 DNA: TGTGCCACCAGAATCAGGACTGAAGCTTTCTTT.

This clone was counted once. CDR3 in DNA: TGCAGCGTTGGGCAGGGGGCAAATGAAAAACTGTTTTTT. It is translated as CSVGQGANEKLFF. V is TRBV29-1 and J is TRBJ1-4, with 8 bases lining up with TRBD1. The CDR3 consists of 13 residues. Trimming at V came to 4 bases and at J to 5 bases, leaving 3 bases not matched to a gene. The germline gives CDR1 SQVTM, CDR2 ANQGSEA. The entire variable domain, with the rest obtained from reference TRBV29-1 and TRBJ1-4, is as follows: SAVISQKPSRDICQRGTSLTIQCQVDSQVTMMFWYRQQPGQSLTLIATANQGSEATYESGFVIDKFPISRPNLTFSTLTVSNMSPEDSSIYLCSVGQGANEKLFFGSGTQLSVL.

The V and J genes are TRBV12-3 or TRBV12-4 and TRBJ1-1; 7 bases fit TRBD1. CDR3 length: 11 amino acids. V gave up 5 bases and J gave up 8 bases; unmatched junction bases: 2. This chain's CDR3 is CASSLGQEAFF. Here the CDR3 DNA reads TGTGCCAGCAGTCTGGGACAGGAAGCTTTCTTT.

The chain employs TRBV5-6 and TRBJ1-1; D may be TRBD1 (5 bases). V was cut by 2 bases and J by 4 bases, with 6 bases left in between. Germline CDR1 and CDR2: SGHDT and YYEEEE. The CDR3 has 12 residues. CDR3 sequence reads: CASSFGGTEAFF. The CDR3 bases are TGTGCCAGCAGCTTTGGGGGCACTGAAGCTTTCTTT.

The chain recombines TRBV6-5 with TRBJ2-5; TRBD1 matches at 8 bases. CDR3 length: 15 residues. J lost 1 base, V lost 6 bases, and 7 bases had no gene match. CDR1 is MNHEY, CDR2 SVGAGI, per germline. This CDR3 is CASSGLGTGQETQYF. CDR3 DNA: TGTGCCAGCAGCGGACTCGGGACAGGCCAAGAGACCCAGTACTTC.

The CDR3 DNA follows: TGCGCCAGCAGGGATACCGGGACTAGGTACAATGAGCAGTTCTTC. Translating it yields CASRDTGTRYNEQFF. The chain employs TRBV4-1 and TRBJ2-1, with 8 bases identical to TRBD2. J was trimmed by 4 bases and V by 6 bases; bases with no gene match: 8. This CDR3 region has 15 residues. In germline, CDR1 is MGHRA, CDR2 YSYEKL.

The genes are TRBV6-1 and TRBJ1-2, with TRBD1 matching 8 bases. Germline V gene sequence: CDR1 MNHNS, CDR2 SASEGT. Germline trimming cut 1 base from V and 2 bases from J; bases unmatched to any gene: 3. The CDR3 has 15 residues. The CDR3 region has the DNA TGTGCCAGCAGTGAAGATCAGGGGGCGAACTATGGCTACACCTTC. Translating gives CASSEDQGANYGYTF.